In its sample, the clone carrying this TCR beta chain was seen a few times. This entry belongs to a study of shared clonotypes between healthy human individuals. V was trimmed by 5 bases and J by 4 bases, leaving 20 bases between them. This CDR3 region has 17 residues. The germline gives CDR1 SEHNR, CDR2 FQNEAQ (reference sequence). The data were produced by immunoSEQ multiplex PCR, yet TCRdb's version contains in-frame clones alone and is incomplete. The sample holds approximately 1,000,000 clones, roughly 77% seen once. Sequencing was done on a sample of memory CD4+ T cells from PBMCs. Documented subset: CD45RA-negative fraction. This clonotype was sampled from a man aged 18 to 29 in good health. Some clones in this sample may be carry-over from other donors' samples. This rearrangement joins TRBV7-9 to TRBJ2-2; D is undetermined. The CDR3 region has the DNA TGTGCCAGCAGCCCCCCCGGCTCCGCGACCAGCACCGGGGAGCTGTTTTTT. This codes for CASSPPGSATSTGELFF.